This T cell receptor beta chain was sequenced in a study of kidney transplant recipient with SARS-CoV-2 infection. TCRdb re-derived calls from the reads in MiXCR, one entry per CDR3 protein. The repertoire includes roughly 250,000 distinct CDR3 sequences, roughly 26% of them detected once, and roughly 7% sits in the top ten. This clonotype was seen repeatedly, ten times or more. This CDR3 contains 14 residues. Germline V gives CDR1 SQVTM, CDR2 ANQGSEA. After removal of 3 bases from V and 1 base from J, the junction contained 3 bases not matched to a gene. This chain uses TRBV29-1 with TRBJ2-1; 7 bases align to TRBD2. The material sequenced was a blood sample, taken at baseline and between days 110 and 120 from a kidney transplant recipient. The clonotype was recovered from a young adult male patient who had COVID-19 and was a kidney transplant recipient. T cells may partly derive from the graft donor. Here the CDR3 reads CSVDVGGSYNEQFF. DNA for the CDR3: TGCAGCGTTGACGTGGGAGGGTCCTACAATGAGCAGTTCTTC.